The 10 T cell receptor beta chains below come from one sample, sequenced in a study of a mutant IDH1 vaccine in newly diagnosed glioma. Time point noted: week 47, end of study. Each dose of the vaccine consisted of 300 ug of mutant IDH1 20-mer peptide, with topical imiquimod. Assay used: immunoSEQ multiplex PCR; TCRdb lists only in-frame clones, some missing. Among 75,000 to 95,000 clones listed, roughly 90% were seen once. No antigens are known for them. The specimen was PBMCs, collected from a glioma patient whose treatment included an IDH1 peptide vaccine. Receptors were obtained from a woman in her fifties or sixties with glioma.

This chain links TRBV28 with TRBJ1-1, with D perhaps matching TRBD1 (6 bases). Germline CDR1 is MDHEN and CDR2 is SYDVKM. There are 17 residues in the CDR3. Trimming left V 7 bases short and J 1 base short, with 22 bases between. CDR3 DNA: TGTGCCAGCACCCACTCGAGGGGGACGGTAAGGAACACTGAAGCTTTCTTT. It specifies CASTHSRGTVRNTEAFF.

V is TRBV27 and J is TRBJ2-2; D is perhaps TRBD1 (5 bases). The germline V gene encodes CDR1 MNHEY and CDR2 SMNVEV (reference sequence). This CDR3 contains 15 residues. Trimming stripped 3 bases from V and 5 bases from J, with 13 bases between. In DNA, the CDR3 is TGTGCCAGCAGTTTGTATCCAGGGCGTACCGGGGAGCTGTTTTTT. As protein: CASSLYPGRTGELFF.

The chain uses TRBV6-5 and TRBJ2-1; 13 bases are a match to TRBD2. The V and J ends lost 4 bases and 7 bases, in that order; junction bases with no gene match: 7. CDR1 is MNHEY and CDR2 is SVGAGI in the germline V gene. The CDR3 runs to 16 residues. Here the CDR3 DNA reads TGTGCCAGCAGTTTTACCGGGACTAGCGGGATTAATGAGCAGTTCTTC. Amino acid sequence: CASSFTGTSGINEQFF.

This chain connects TRBV11-2 to TRBJ2-5, with D possibly being TRBD1 or TRBD2 (5 bases each). The length of the CDR3 is 14 residues. The V gene lost 8 bases and the J gene lost 5 bases, with 18 bases spanning the gap. Per germline, CDR1 SGHAT and CDR2 FQNNGV. The DNA for the CDR3 is TGTGCCAGCTCAAGCGGCAGGGCCGCGGAGACCCAGTACTTC. Residues: CASSSGRAAETQYF.

This rearrangement joins TRBV27 to TRBJ2-5; 10 bases match TRBD2. With 3 bases clipped from V and 5 bases from J, the junction kept 9 bases outside the gene matches. The CDR3 has 16 amino acids. From germline, CDR1 is MNHEY and CDR2 SMNVEV (reference sequence). CDR3 in DNA: TGTGCCAGCAGTTTCGGTCCAGCGGGAGGGCCGGAGACCCAGTACTTC. The encoded protein is CASSFGPAGGPETQYF.

The rearrangement links TRBV14 to TRBJ1-1, with 10 bases lining up with TRBD1. The CDR3 length is 15 residues. Losses at the gene ends were 4 bases for V and 3 bases for J; bases not matched to a gene: 5. From germline, CDR1 is SGHDN and CDR2 FVKESK. The CDR3 spells CASSLRQGAYTEAFF. The CDR3 coding sequence is TGTGCCAGCAGCCTAAGACAGGGGGCGTACACTGAAGCTTTCTTT.

J is TRBJ1-5 and V is TRBV7-2; D gene ambiguous. This CDR3 contains 15 residues. Germline V lookup: CDR1 SGHTA, CDR2 FQGNSA. The V and J ends lost 2 bases and 5 bases respectively, with 13 bases between them. The CDR3 here is CASSLWSDAYQPQHF. As DNA, the CDR3 is TGTGCCAGCAGCTTATGGTCAGACGCTTATCAGCCCCAGCATTTT. Drawing the rest from reference TRBV7-2 and TRBJ1-5, the complete variable domain is GAGVSQSPSNKVTEKGKDVELRCDPISGHTALYWYRQSLGQGLEFLIYFQGNSAPDKSGLPSDRFSAERTGGSVSTLTIQRTQQEDSAVYLCASSLWSDAYQPQHFGDGTRLSIL.

The rearrangement links TRBV7-3 to TRBJ2-3; D unclear. Germline V CDR1 and CDR2: SGHTA, FQGTGA. Trimming pared 1 base from V and 2 bases from J, leaving 13 bases between. CDR3 size: 16 residues. CDR3 protein: CASSLNGVSHTDTQYF. For the CDR3, the DNA is TGTGCCAGCAGCTTAAATGGGGTTAGTCACACAGATACGCAGTATTTT. The whole variable domain, remainder taken from reference TRBV7-3 and TRBJ2-3, is GAGVSQTPSNKVTEKGKYVELRCDPISGHTALYWYRQSLGQGPEFLIYFQGTGAADDSGLPNDRFFAVRPEGSVSTLKIQRTERGDSAVYLCASSLNGVSHTDTQYFGPGTRLTVL.

The sample holds a few counts of this clone. The chain combines TRBV5-1 with TRBJ1-5; the D gene is possibly TRBD1 (6 bases). The germline V gene encodes CDR1 SGHRS and CDR2 YFSETQ. Trimming took off 4 bases at V and 8 bases at J, with 16 bases between the two ends. CDR3 length: 14 residues. Here the CDR3 DNA reads TGCGCCAGCAGCGCGGGACACTCGGAGGAGCCCCAGCATTTT. Its protein is CASSAGHSEEPQHF.

The V and J genes are TRBV27 and TRBJ1-2; 10 nucleotides align to TRBD1. In germline, CDR1 is MNHEY, CDR2 SMNVEV (reference sequence). J gave up 7 bases and V 6 bases, and 8 bases lay outside the gene matches. This CDR3 contains 14 residues. CDR3 protein: CASRETGGRSGYTF. Here the CDR3 DNA reads TGTGCCAGCAGGGAGACAGGGGGCAGGAGTGGCTACACCTTC.